A single sample is the source of the 15 T cell receptor beta chains below, sequenced in a study of PD-1 blockade in classical Hodgkin lymphoma. Every patient was affected by relapse after autologous stem cell transplantation, while exposure to brentuximab vedotin was not uniform. The data were produced by immunoSEQ multiplex PCR, yet TCRdb's version contains in-frame clones alone and is incomplete. The data show about 97,000 clones, 80% to 85% seen once. The starting material was peripheral blood mononuclear cells (PBMCs), obtained at baseline. The receptors here all came from a human donor with classical Hodgkin lymphoma.

The chain combines TRBV7-9 with TRBJ2-3, with 8 nucleotides matching TRBD2. CDR3 size: 15 residues. Germline lookup yields CDR1 SEHNR and CDR2 FQNEAQ (reference sequence). V trimming: 4 bases; J trimming: 2 bases; junction bases outside the gene matches: 5. The CDR3 coding sequence is TGTGCCAGCAGCTCCGGACTAGCCTCCACAGATACGCAGTATTTT. This translates into CASSSGLASTDTQYF. Based on the CDR3 plus reference TRBV7-9 and TRBJ2-3, the full variable domain is DTGVSQNPRHKITKRGQNVTFRCDPISEHNRLYWYRQTLGQGPEFLTYFQNEAQLEKSRLLSDRFSAERPKGSFSTLEIQRTEQGDSAMYLCASSSGLASTDTQYFGPGTRLTVL.

This clone showed up just once. The chain combines TRBV11-2 with TRBJ1-4, with 7 bases matching TRBD1. J gave up 8 bases and V 0 bases, and 9 bases lay outside the gene matches. Germline-derived CDR1 and CDR2 are SGHAT and FQNNGV. The CDR3 extends over 16 amino acids. The DNA of the CDR3 is TGTGCCAGCAGCTTAGATCGTGGTAGGGGGCGGGAAAAACTGTTTTTT. It yields the protein CASSLDRGRGREKLFF.

This chain links TRBV7-2 with TRBJ2-7; 8 nucleotides line up with TRBD2. Germline V CDR1 and CDR2: SGHTA, FQGNSA. The CDR3 is 13 amino acids. The junction had 7 bases not matched to a gene; V was cut back by 5 bases and J by 7 bases. The CDR3: CASSAPGGREQYF. DNA for the CDR3: TGTGCCAGCAGCGCACCGGGGGGGAGAGAGCAGTACTTC.

The V and J genes are TRBV5-4 and TRBJ1-1; TRBD1 might be the D (5 bases). This CDR3 region has 11 residues. Trimming removed 0 bases at V and 10 bases at J, with 7 bases between. CDR1 and CDR2 from the germline V gene are SGHNT and YYREEE (reference sequence). The CDR3 protein is CASSLEGLAFF. In DNA, the CDR3 is TGTGCCAGCAGCTTGGAGGGGTTAGCTTTCTTT.

The rearrangement joins TRBV5-6 to TRBJ2-2, with TRBD2 matching 12 bases. CDR3 length equals 16 residues. Losses at the gene ends were 6 bases for V and 0 bases for J; bases not matched to a gene: 3. Germline CDR1 is SGHDT and CDR2 is YYEEEE. CDR3 sequence: CASTLAGGPNTGELFF. The CDR3 DNA sequence: TGTGCCAGCACACTAGCGGGAGGCCCGAACACCGGGGAGCTGTTTTTT.

J is TRBJ1-2 and V is TRBV19; 8 bases match TRBD1. Per germline, CDR1 LNHDA and CDR2 SQIVND (reference sequence). J gave up 3 bases and V 1 base, and 4 bases lay outside the gene matches. The CDR3 has 15 residues. This chain's CDR3 is CASSIGAGGDYGYTF. CDR3 nucleotides: TGTGCCAGTAGTATAGGGGCAGGGGGCGACTATGGCTACACCTTC. The complete variable domain, with remaining parts taken from reference TRBV19 and TRBJ1-2, reads DGGITQSPKYLFRKEGQNVTLSCEQNLNHDAMYWYRQDPGQGLRLIYYSQIVNDFQKGDIAEGYSVSREKKESFPLTVTSAQKNPTAFYLCASSIGAGGDYGYTFGSGTRLTVV.

This chain joins TRBV5-1 and TRBJ2-6; D unresolved. Trimming shortened V by 0 bases and J by 4 bases, and 8 bases separated the two germline ends. The CDR3 totals 15 residues. CDR1 and CDR2 from the germline V gene are SGHRS and YFSETQ. Here the CDR3 reads CASSLEVAGANVLTF. In DNA form, the CDR3 reads TGCGCCAGCAGCTTGGAGGTCGCCGGGGCCAACGTCCTGACTTTC.

The V call is TRBV2, the J call TRBJ1-5; 9 bases line up with TRBD1. Trimming at V came to 6 bases and at J to 6 bases, leaving 9 bases not matched to a gene. The CDR3 runs to 15 residues. CDR1 and CDR2 from the germline V gene are SNHLY and FYNNEI. The CDR3 region is CASSGPDRGIQPQHF. In nucleotides, the CDR3 is TGTGCCAGCAGCGGCCCTGACAGGGGGATTCAGCCCCAGCATTTT. The entire variable domain, with the rest obtained from reference TRBV2 and TRBJ1-5, is as follows: EPEVTQTPSHQVTQMGQEVILRCVPISNHLYFYWYRQILGQKVEFLVSFYNNEISEKSEIFDDQFSVERPDGSNFTLKIRSTKLEDSAMYFCASSGPDRGIQPQHFGDGTRLSIL.

The J gene is TRBJ1-2, the V gene TRBV5-1; D ambiguous. Germline CDR1 reads SGHRS; CDR2 reads YFSETQ. There are 16 residues in the CDR3. Between the trimmed V and J ends, which lost 0 bases and 0 bases, there was a span of 12 bases. Written as DNA, the CDR3 is TGCGCCAGCAGCTTGGAGCCACCATCCGCTAACTATGGCTACACCTTC. Translated, it gives CASSLEPPSANYGYTF. The full variable domain, rest sourced from reference TRBV5-1 and TRBJ1-2, is KAGVTQTPRYLIKTRGQQVTLSCSPISGHRSVSWYQQTPGQGLQFLFEYFSETQRNKGNFPGRFSGRQFSNSRSEMNVSTLELGDSALYLCASSLEPPSANYGYTFGSGTRLTVV.

This chain uses TRBV7-9 with TRBJ1-2, with D possibly TRBD1 on 5 matching bases. Trimming cost V 4 bases and J 2 bases, with 17 bases left between them. The CDR3 totals 16 residues. In germline, CDR1 is SEHNR, CDR2 FQNEAQ (reference sequence). The CDR3 is CASSSTNPDRNYGYTF. As DNA, the CDR3 is TGTGCCAGCAGCTCAACTAACCCAGACAGAAACTATGGCTACACCTTC.

This chain joins TRBV19 and TRBJ2-4; D may be TRBD1 (6 bases). Germline CDR1 and CDR2: LNHDA and SQIVND (reference sequence). This CDR3 contains 13 residues. The V end lost 9 bases, the J end lost 8 bases, and 17 bases lay between the germline ends. CDR3 DNA: TGTGCCAGCCGATCGGACAGCCGGGACATTCAGTACTTC. Residues: CASRSDSRDIQYF.

This rearrangement joins TRBV19 to TRBJ2-5; 10 bases match TRBD2. The CDR3 is 15 residues long. From germline, CDR1 is LNHDA and CDR2 SQIVND (reference sequence). The J segment lost 3 bases and the V segment lost 5 bases, leaving 6 bases of the junction unmatched. CDR3 sequence reads: CASSLLSGRKETQYF. Written as DNA, the CDR3 is TGTGCCAGTAGTCTCCTTAGCGGGAGGAAAGAGACCCAGTACTTC.

In its sample, this clone was seen a few times. The genes are TRBV25-1 and TRBJ2-7; D call uncertain. CDR1 is MGHDK, CDR2 SYGVNS, per germline. The V end was cut by 3 bases, the J end by 4 bases, with 19 bases between. The CDR3 length is 16 residues. CDR3 amino acids: CASSDQPAEVGYEQYF. CDR3 DNA: TGTGCCAGCAGTGACCAACCGGCAGAGGTTGGGTACGAGCAGTACTTC.

This chain uses TRBV19 with TRBJ1-2; D gene uncertain. CDR3 size: 14 residues. Germline lookup yields CDR1 LNHDA and CDR2 SQIVND (reference sequence). The ends were cut back, 2 bases at V and 4 bases at J, with 11 bases in the middle. CDR3 bases: TGTGCCAGTAGTATACAGCTGGAGGGCTATGGCTACACCTTC. It encodes CASSIQLEGYGYTF. Combining the CDR3 with reference TRBV19 and TRBJ1-2 gives the whole variable domain DGGITQSPKYLFRKEGQNVTLSCEQNLNHDAMYWYRQDPGQGLRLIYYSQIVNDFQKGDIAEGYSVSREKKESFPLTVTSAQKNPTAFYLCASSIQLEGYGYTFGSGTRLTVV.

The genes are TRBV14 and TRBJ2-1; D is unclear. This CDR3 spans 15 amino acids. Deletions cut 2 bases from V and 3 bases from J, with 11 bases between. Germline V CDR1 and CDR2: SGHDN, FVKESK. In DNA, the CDR3 is TGTGCCAGCAGCCAAACTGGAGACCTCTACAATGAGCAGTTCTTC. It is translated as CASSQTGDLYNEQFF. The full variable domain, with the rest looked up from reference TRBV14 and TRBJ2-1, is EAGVTQFPSHSVIEKGQTVTLRCDPISGHDNLYWYRRVMGKEIKFLLHFVKESKQDESGMPNNRFLAERTGGTYSTLKVQPAELEDSGVYFCASSQTGDLYNEQFFGPGTRLTVL.